The 4 T cell receptor beta chains below all came from one sample that was sequenced in a study of cytomegalovirus exposure and HLA in healthy donors. The PCR contained 60 Vbeta and 13 Jbeta primers. Assay used: immunoSEQ multiplex PCR; TCRdb lists only in-frame clones, some missing. The table lists 150,000 to 200,000 clones, roughly 80% of them singletons. Input material: PBMCs. These receptors originate from a woman in her late teens or twenties in good health and CMV-seronegative.

The V gene is TRBV30, the J gene TRBJ2-7; possible D gene TRBD1, 5 bases. Germline CDR1 is GTSNPN and CDR2 is SVGIG (reference sequence). V shed 2 bases and J shed 3 bases, with 11 bases lying between them. The CDR3 runs to 13 residues. The CDR3 spells CAWSRRGLYEQYF. DNA of the CDR3: TGTGCCTGGAGTAGAAGGGGCCTCTACGAGCAGTACTTC.

The chain couples TRBV6-5 to TRBJ2-2; D possibly corresponds to TRBD1 (5 bases). Germline loops: CDR1 MNHEY, CDR2 SVGAGI. The CDR3 runs to 14 residues. The V and J ends lost 4 bases and 2 bases respectively, with 8 bases between them. CDR3 amino acids: CASSSGSNTGELFF. The CDR3 nucleotides read TGTGCCAGCAGTTCAGGGTCAAACACCGGGGAGCTGTTTTTT.

The chain has TRBV30 and TRBJ1-6, with D perhaps TRBD1 (5 bases). Trimming took 3 bases from V and 7 from J, leaving 13 bases between them. The CDR3 is made up of 14 amino acids. Germline CDR1 and CDR2: GTSNPN and SVGIG (reference sequence). As DNA, the CDR3 is TGTGCCTGGAGCTATATTTCAGGGAATTCACCCCTCCACTTT. Protein: CAWSYISGNSPLHF.

Here the CDR3 reads CASSGHPGSGNQPQHF. DNA for the CDR3: TGTGCCAGCAGTGGACACCCAGGTAGCGGCAATCAGCCCCAGCATTTT. V gene TRBV2 combines with J gene TRBJ1-5; D is uncertain. The V end was cut by 4 bases, the J end by 2 bases, with 15 bases between. Germline-derived CDR1 and CDR2 are SNHLY and FYNNEI. The CDR3 spans 16 residues.